The 14 T cell receptor beta chains below all came from one sample that was sequenced in a study of T cell responses to AZD1222 COVID-19 vaccine. Only in-frame clones appear in the TCRdb table, and some are missing; sequencing was by immunoSEQ multiplex PCR. The repertoire consists of approximately 190,000 clones, with approximately 92% occurring once and the leading ten covering 1% to 1.5%. The sample was peripheral blood, taken on day 0 of AZD1222 vaccination. Receptors were obtained from an adult in good health.

V gene TRBV5-1 combines with J gene TRBJ1-4; maybe TRBD1 (6 bases). Trimming stripped 0 bases from V and 8 bases from J, with 14 bases between. CDR1 SGHRS and CDR2 YFSETQ come from the germline V gene. CDR3 size: 15 residues. CDR3 sequence (DNA): TGCGCCAGCAGCTTGGCGGCAGGGGCGGGAGAAAAACTGTTTTTT. Encoded protein: CASSLAAGAGEKLFF.

The chain combines TRBV7-8 with TRBJ1-1; D remains unclear. The germline V gene has CDR1 SGHVS and CDR2 FQNEAQ. V was shortened by 2 bases and J by 10 bases, with 17 bases between the two germline ends. The CDR3 runs to 14 residues. The CDR3 DNA reads TGTGCCAGCAGCTTAACAGCGGGGAGTCGCGGAGCTTTCTTT. Amino acid sequence: CASSLTAGSRGAFF.

In this sample, this clone turned up a few times. The chain joins TRBV2 to TRBJ1-5; no definite D call. CDR1 and CDR2 (germline): SNHLY, FYNNEI. The CDR3 is 14 residues long. V gave up 0 bases and J gave up 5 bases, with 8 bases separating them. CDR3 protein: CASSEATGDQPQHF. The CDR3 DNA sequence: TGTGCCAGCAGTGAAGCGACGGGCGATCAGCCCCAGCATTTT.

The chain combines TRBV5-6 with TRBJ1-4, with TRBD1 matching 7 bases. The CDR3 totals 14 residues. V was clipped by 1 base and J by 7 bases; unmatched bases: 4. CDR1 and CDR2 from the germline V gene are SGHDT and YYEEEE. The CDR3 sequence: CASSLTGEGEKLFF. The CDR3 bases are TGTGCCAGCAGCTTGACAGGGGAGGGTGAAAAACTGTTTTTT.

This chain links TRBV19 with TRBJ1-1, with 7 positions matching TRBD1. Germline trimming cut 6 bases from V and 11 bases from J; bases unmatched to any gene: 21. CDR1 is LNHDA, CDR2 SQIVND, per germline (reference sequence). This CDR3 has 16 residues. DNA for the CDR3: TGTGCCAGTAGACAACCGGGTGGGACAGAATTAAAGGTGGCTTTCTTT. This translates into CASRQPGGTELKVAFF.

V and J are TRBV7-2 and TRBJ2-3; D call uncertain. Germline V gene lookup returns CDR1 SGHTA and CDR2 FQGNSA. V dropped 2 bases and J dropped 3 bases, with 12 bases sitting between them. The CDR3 spans 15 residues. The CDR3 is CASSLLPPRTDTQYF. Written as DNA, the CDR3 is TGTGCCAGCAGCTTACTCCCTCCGCGGACAGATACGCAGTATTTT. Based on the CDR3 plus reference TRBV7-2 and TRBJ2-3, the full variable domain is GAGVSQSPSNKVTEKGKDVELRCDPISGHTALYWYRQSLGQGLEFLIYFQGNSAPDKSGLPSDRFSAERTGGSVSTLTIQRTQQEDSAVYLCASSLLPPRTDTQYFGPGTRLTVL.

The V and J genes are TRBV3-1 (or the pseudogene TRBV3-2) and TRBJ1-1, with TRBD1 matching 7 bases. Losses at the gene ends were 3 bases for V and 5 bases for J; bases not matched to a gene: 9. CDR3 length: 15 amino acids. Germline assignment: CDR1 LGHDT and CDR2 YNNKEL (reference sequence). CDR3 in DNA: TGTGCCAGCAGCCACTATACAGGGGTAGGTACTGAAGCTTTCTTT. Translation gives CASSHYTGVGTEAFF.

The rearrangement links TRBV29-1 to TRBJ2-1, with D perhaps TRBD2 (6 bases). V was trimmed by 6 bases and J by 4 bases, leaving 16 bases between them. Germline loops: CDR1 SQVTM, CDR2 ANQGSEA. CDR3 size: 14 residues. The DNA of the CDR3 is TGCAGCGTAGGGAGGCTAGCGCAATACAATGAGCAGTTCTTC. Translation gives CSVGRLAQYNEQFF.

The chain is built from TRBV28 and TRBJ2-3; 9 bases map to TRBD2. Germline CDR1 is MDHEN and CDR2 is SYDVKM. The CDR3 loop spans 16 amino acids. Trimming removed 10 bases from V and 1 base from J; junction bases left unmatched: 12. The CDR3 protein is CAIRPWERGGTDTQYF. CDR3 coding DNA: TGTGCCATTCGCCCCTGGGAGCGGGGGGGCACAGATACGCAGTATTTT.

In its sample, this clone was seen once. The rearrangement uses TRBV7-9 and TRBJ1-3; D is ambiguous. The germline gives CDR1 SEHNR, CDR2 FQNEAQ (reference sequence). V lost 2 bases and J 4 bases, leaving 9 bases between the germline ends. CDR3 length: 14 amino acids. This CDR3 reads CASSLSVTGNTIYF. The CDR3 nucleotides read TGTGCCAGCAGCTTATCAGTAACAGGAAACACCATATATTTT.

The gene calls are TRBV5-1 and TRBJ1-1; maybe TRBD1 (5 bases). With 1 base removed from V and 4 bases from J, the gap between germline ends came to 20 bases. Germline assignment: CDR1 SGHRS and CDR2 YFSETQ. This CDR3 has 17 residues. CDR3 in amino acids: CASSLRGPRRRSTEAFF. DNA of the CDR3: TGCGCCAGCAGCTTGAGGGGACCCCGCCGGCGATCCACTGAAGCTTTCTTT.

The chain employs TRBV7-9 and TRBJ2-7; tentatively, D is TRBD2 (6 bases). The CDR3 spans 14 residues. Looked up from germline, CDR1 is SEHNR and CDR2 is FQNEAQ (reference sequence). V was clipped by 5 bases and J by 3 bases, with 14 bases between them. The DNA of the CDR3 is TGTGCCAGCAGCGGGTCGACCGGGAGCTACGAGCAGTACTTC. It codes for CASSGSTGSYEQYF.

This clone was seen once. The chain has TRBV4-3 and TRBJ2-2, with TRBD2 matching 9 bases. V lost 4 bases and J lost 0; bases outside the gene matches: 9. CDR3 length equals 18 residues. CDR1 is LGHNA and CDR2 is YSLEER in the germline V gene. CDR3 in amino acids: CASSPSRASGANTGELFF. The CDR3 nucleotides read TGCGCCAGCAGCCCGAGTCGAGCTAGCGGGGCGAACACCGGGGAGCTGTTTTTT.

The gene calls are TRBV27 and TRBJ1-2; 8 bases fit TRBD1. Germline V gene sequence: CDR1 MNHEY, CDR2 SMNVEV (reference sequence). This CDR3 has 13 amino acids. The V segment lost 5 bases and the J segment 8 bases; nucleotides outside the gene matches: 7. CDR3 DNA: TGTGCCAGCAGTGACGGGACAGGACTCGGCTACACCTTC. Protein sequence: CASSDGTGLGYTF.